This TCR beta chain was obtained from a study of blood T cell repertoires in COVID-19. This clone appeared a few times. Each recovered donor of Cohort 3 presented with two negative PCRs, clearance, or symptom resolution. The CDR3 runs 14 residues. Germline-derived CDR1 and CDR2 are MNHNS and SASEGT. V gave up 3 bases and J gave up 4 bases, with 12 bases separating them. Measured with immunoSEQ multiplex PCR; TCRdb has only the in-frame clones, and not every one. The table has around 390,000 clones, roughly 89% seen once. This rearrangement joins TRBV6-1 to TRBJ1-1, with D possibly matching TRBD1 (5 bases). The sequencing sample was made of PBMCs or T cells enriched from blood (not recorded which). This sequence was found in a woman between 45 and 65 years old who had recovered from COVID-19. CDR3 loop: CASSELGGTTEAFF. CDR3 nucleotide sequence: TGTGCCAGCAGTGAGTTGGGAGGGACCACTGAAGCTTTCTTT.